What follows is one T cell receptor beta chain and its context. This clone showed up just once. The antigen it binds to is not known. No much larger clone is present one base from it, and per-base qualities are unavailable. TCRbeta CDR3 regions were amplified from genomic DNA by means of the immunoSEQ Assay, a bias-controlled multiplex PCR. The original pipeline was this. The number of nucleated cells in each sample was estimated from the amplification of reference gene primers within the assay. To quantify the absolute abundance of each unique TCRbeta CDR3 rearrangement, sequence reads were collapsed and filtered. For each sample, productive Simpson clonality was calculated as the square root of Simpson's diversity index across productive rearrangements. Not all clones reach the TCRdb copy of this immuneACCESS table, which keeps in-frame sequences only. Checked studies attribute under half of the gap to unresolved V genes and leave the rest unexplained. For V, J and clone size, that table is used; D and trimming come from the DNA. Recorded for this sample are about 160,000 clones; 80% to 90% of them occurred a single time. 3.6% of the sample is taken by the ten largest.

The data derive from a study of blood T cell repertoires in COVID-19 (dated by TCRdb to 2018 to 2020). About the study as a whole: Samples from collaborators originated in the United States, Italy and Spain and spanned both the acute and convalescent phases of COVID-19. The material from the prospective study consisted of cDNA or gDNA derived from T cells, B-cell-depleted T cells, or PBMCs. Subjects who had been exposed to COVID-19, were actively infected with it, or had recovered from it provided the deeply sampled blood TCRbeta repertoires that made up the dataset. The repertoires were made available in a free public database intended to serve as a resource for research on the immune response to SARS-CoV-2. The samples were drawn from two sources: the first 160 participants of the ongoing ImmuneRACE study, and 950 to 1,500 subjects contributed by 6 global collaborators. The sample metadata nearly always contained a de-identified subject ID, COVID-19 status, age in years and sex. Where available, HLA class I and class II types were obtained from metadata supplied by the sample provider rather than from assay-based typing.

In the prospective study, participants were about 18 to 95 years old, resided in about two dozen geographic areas of the United States, and were enrolled through a virtual design. Cohort assignment in the prospective study relied on participant-reported clinical history from a screening survey and a study questionnaire. Each participant in the prospective study had whole blood, serum and a nasopharyngeal or oropharyngeal swab collected by mobile phlebotomists. Prospective study participants could optionally give additional blood draws and questionnaires over an approximately two-month period. Before DNA extraction, prospective study blood samples were shipped either frozen or at room temperature. What the authors observed across the whole study: The amount of clinical and demographic metadata varied by source and participant and was provided uncurated.

Reading the germline V gene gives CDR1 MDHEN and CDR2 SYDVKM. Trimmed from V: 1 base; trimmed from J: 10 bases; junction bases lacking a gene match: 11. The cysteine opens and the phenylalanine closes a CDR3 of 16 amino acids. Only CDR3 DNA is held: 48 bases, read in frame from base 1. The sequencing input was PBMCs or T cells enriched from blood (not recorded which). The clonotype originates from a woman aged 45-59 years in a cohort exposed to, infected with or recovered from COVID-19 (not recorded which). The chain couples TRBV28 to TRBJ2-1; 9 nucleotides in the junction match TRBD1. The sequence in DNA is TGTGCCAGCAGTTTATCTTCGAGACAGGGGGTAGGGGAGCAGTTCTTC. This translates into CASSLSSRQGVGEQFF.